This is a list of T cell receptor beta chains from one sample in a study of T-cell memory formation after mild COVID-19. TCRdb fed the 5' RACE reads into MiXCR, producing one record per CDR3 protein. The sample records about 400,000 distinct CDR3 sequences, about 22% being singletons. Sequences were obtained from PBMCs or a T cell subset sorted from them (not recorded which). The receptors derive from an adult woman who had mild COVID-19 (a few samples of this study predate the infection). Cell type and time point are not known. Each CDR3 is given with its conserved first and last residue. The order of the fields is V gene, J gene, clone size, D gene, CDR3 DNA, CDR3 protein. The D gene is left open where the match is weak. Only some rows state a clone size, as once, few, many or a class for expanded clones.

TRBV25-1	TRBJ2-2	few	TRBD1	TGTGCCAGCAGTGAACCCGGACAGGGGACCGGGGAGCTGTTTTTT	CASSEPGQGTGELFF
TRBV6-4	TRBJ2-1	few	TRBD1	TGTGCCAGCAGTGACGGACAGGAGTACAATGAGCAGTTCTTC	CASSDGQEYNEQFF
TRBV5-8	TRBJ2-4	few	TRBD1	TGTGCCAGCAGCGGGGGACAGGGTAAAGAGGTACTCAAAAACATTCAGTACTTC	CASSGGQGKEVLKNIQYF
TRBV9	TRBJ2-7	few	.	TGTGCCAGCAGCGCAGCGGACTCCTACGAGCAGTACTTC	CASSAADSYEQYF
TRBV10-3	TRBJ2-1	.	.	TGTGCCACCACCCCCAACCCCGACTACAATGAGCAGTTCTTC	CATTPNPDYNEQFF
TRBV20-1	TRBJ1-2	.	.	TGCAGTGCCCCGGACATGAGAAACTATGGCTACACCTTC	CSAPDMRNYGYTF
TRBV24-1	TRBJ2-7	few	.	TGTGCCACCAGTGACTCCGGGGGCTCCTACGAGCAGTACTTC	CATSDSGGSYEQYF
TRBV7-9	TRBJ2-7	few	TRBD1	TGTGCCAGCAGCCCCGGACAGGGAAGGCACGAGCAGTACTTC	CASSPGQGRHEQYF
TRBV19	TRBJ2-5	.	.	TGTGCCAGTAGATACCGCGAGGGTGAGACCCAGTACTTC	CASRYREGETQYF
TRBV12-5	TRBJ1-1	few	.	TGTGCTAGTGGTCCAGACGGACCGAACACTGAAGCTTTCTTT	CASGPDGPNTEAFF
TRBV12-3/TRBV12-4	TRBJ2-4	few	.	TGTGCCAGCAGTCCGTCTGACACCAGGGACCAAAACATTCAGTACTTC	CASSPSDTRDQNIQYF
TRBV25-1	TRBJ2-7	few	TRBD1	TGTGCCAGCAGTGAAGCCGGGACAGGGATCCGGGAGCAGTACTTC	CASSEAGTGIREQYF
TRBV25-1	TRBJ2-5	.	.	TGTGCCAGCAGTGAACCAGGGGGGTTGCTTCGGGAGACCCAGTACTTC	CASSEPGGLLRETQYF
TRBV7-8	TRBJ2-7	.	TRBD1	TGTGCCAGCAGCAAACGCGGGGACAGGGGATACGAGCAGTACTTC	CASSKRGDRGYEQYF
TRBV12-3/TRBV12-4	TRBJ1-2	.	.	TGTGCCAGCAGCGACTTAGGGGCGCGGGGCTATGGCTACACCTTC	CASSDLGARGYGYTF
TRBV7-9	TRBJ1-1	once	.	TGTGCCAGCAGCCCGAGCCCGCGGCCTGAAGCTTTCTTT	CASSPSPRPEAFF
TRBV27	TRBJ1-1	.	TRBD1	TGTGCCAGCAGTTTATATGGACAGGGGGTTACCTATTTCACTGAAGCTTTCTTT	CASSLYGQGVTYFTEAFF
TRBV9	TRBJ1-6	.	.	TGTGCCAGCAGCGGGAAATGGACACCTAATTCACCCCTCCACTTT	CASSGKWTPNSPLHF
TRBV6-1	TRBJ1-5	.	TRBD1	TGTGCCAGCAGCCGGACAGGCTATCAGCCCCAGCATTTT	CASSRTGYQPQHF
TRBV2	TRBJ2-5	.	TRBD2	TGTGCCAGCAGTAGCGGGAACCTACCCCAAGAGACCCAGTACTTC	CASSSGNLPQETQYF
TRBV10-3	TRBJ1-1	.	.	TGTGCCATCAGAGGACAGCAGAACACTGAAGCTTTCTTT	CAIRGQQNTEAFF
TRBV7-9	TRBJ2-3	.	.	TGTGCCAGCAGCTTAGTTACAGGCATAAGCACAGATACGCAGTATTTT	CASSLVTGISTDTQYF
TRBV20-1	TRBJ2-1	.	TRBD2	TGCAGTGGGACTAGCGGGTTGTTCTCCTACAATGAGCAGTTCTTC	CSGTSGLFSYNEQFF
TRBV16	TRBJ1-4	few	TRBD1	TGTGCCAGCAGCCAGGGACAGATCGGGAAACTGTTTTTT	CASSQGQIGKLFF
TRBV5-1	TRBJ2-1	few	.	TGCGCCAGCAGCTTGTCTGTCAATGAGCAGTTCTTC	CASSLSVNEQFF
TRBV6-2/TRBV6-3	TRBJ2-1	few	TRBD2	TGTGCCAGCAGACAAGTCGGGACTAGCGGATACAATGAGCAGTTCTTC	CASRQVGTSGYNEQFF
TRBV24-1	TRBJ2-1	.	.	TGTGCCACCAGTGCCCCCGGGAGCTCCTACAATGAGCAGTTCTTC	CATSAPGSSYNEQFF
TRBV12-3/TRBV12-4	TRBJ2-6	many	.	TGTGCCAGCAGTCTTTCGCAGGGGCTGTCTGGGGCCAACGTCCTGACTTTC	CASSLSQGLSGANVLTF
TRBV6-5	TRBJ1-6	.	TRBD1	TGTGCCAGCAGTTACTCGGGACAGAGCCCTATCCACTTT	CASSYSGQSPIHF
TRBV5-1	TRBJ1-3	.	.	TGCGCCAGCAGCTTGGGGGGGCACGGAAACACCATATATTTT	CASSLGGHGNTIYF
TRBV2	TRBJ2-6	few	.	TGTGCCAGCAGTCCCGGGACGGGATCTGGGGCCAACGTCCTGACTTTC	CASSPGTGSGANVLTF
TRBV5-1	TRBJ2-4	many	TRBD2	TGCGCCAGCAGCCTTAGCGGGGGGGCGGACATTCAGTACTTC	CASSLSGGADIQYF
TRBV6-5	TRBJ2-1	few	TRBD2	TGTGCCAGCAGCCTAGCGGGAGTCCCCCCCTACAATGAGCAGTTCTTC	CASSLAGVPPYNEQFF
TRBV24-1	TRBJ2-2	few	.	TGTGCCACCAGTGATTCGAGGGTGAACAGCGCGAACACCGGGGAGCTGTTTTTT	CATSDSRVNSANTGELFF
TRBV20-1	TRBJ2-3	.	.	TGCAGTGCGCCGGGGGGCCCCACAGATACGCAGTATTTT	CSAPGGPTDTQYF
TRBV7-6	TRBJ2-5	.	.	TGTGCCAGCAGCAGGCGAGGGACGGGGCAAGAGACCCAGTACTTC	CASSRRGTGQETQYF
TRBV5-1	TRBJ2-1	few	TRBD2	TGCGCCAGCAGCCGCCTCCCCGATAGCGGGGGGGAGAGTGAGCAGTTCTTC	CASSRLPDSGGESEQFF
TRBV5-6	TRBJ2-3	many	TRBD1	TGTGCCAGCAGCTCCTTCGGACAGGGCCCCACAGATACGCAGTATTTT	CASSSFGQGPTDTQYF
TRBV7-3	TRBJ1-2	few	.	TGTGCCAGCAGCCCAAGGGAGGGTTCCTATGGCTACACCTTC	CASSPREGSYGYTF
TRBV6-2/TRBV6-3	TRBJ1-1	few	.	TGTGCCAGCAGTCCTCCGACATACAGGGAACTCCGCTCTGGAGCTTTCTTT	CASSPPTYRELRSGAFF
TRBV5-6	TRBJ1-2	.	.	TGTGCCAGCAGCTTGGCCACGCTGAACTATGGCTACACCTTC	CASSLATLNYGYTF
TRBV15	TRBJ2-5	many	TRBD2	TGTGCCACCAGCAGAGAGGAAGGTTCTAGCGGGGGGATCAAGACCCAGTACTTC	CATSREEGSSGGIKTQYF
TRBV19	TRBJ2-5	many	.	TGTGCCAGTAGTGTACTAGGGGGTCTGCCCCAGTACTTC	CASSVLGGLPQYF
TRBV6-5	TRBJ1-5	few	.	TGTGCCAGCAGTTATTATGGTCAGCCCCAGCATTTT	CASSYYGQPQHF
TRBV15	TRBJ2-2	few	.	TGTGCCACCAGCAGTTCGCCGAACACCGGGGAGCTGTTTTTT	CATSSSPNTGELFF
TRBV20-1	TRBJ2-4	.	.	TGCAGTGCCAGGGCGGCGGACTACTTGATAGCCAAAAACATTCAGTACTTC	CSARAADYLIAKNIQYF
TRBV12-3/TRBV12-4	TRBJ2-1	.	.	TGTGCCAGCAGTGCCGGGCCCCCCCATGAGCAGTTCTTC	CASSAGPPHEQFF
TRBV20-1	TRBJ1-2	.	.	TGCAGTGCTAGAGTCTCTGAAAGAAGTTATGGCTACACCTTC	CSARVSERSYGYTF
TRBV7-9	TRBJ2-3	.	.	TGTGCCAGCAGCTTAGTTGACCTCCGGATGGGAGATACGCAGTATTTT	CASSLVDLRMGDTQYF
TRBV4-2	TRBJ2-1	many	TRBD2	TGTGCCAGCAGCCAAGCGCCGGGGCTAGCGGGAGACCCCTCCTACAATGAGCAGTTCTTC	CASSQAPGLAGDPSYNEQFF
TRBV7-2	TRBJ1-1	.	.	TGTGCCAGCAGCTTAGGAATCTGGGGCAACACTGAAGCTTTCTTT	CASSLGIWGNTEAFF
TRBV9	TRBJ2-7	few	.	TGTGCCAGCAGCGTAGACTTGAAGTCGCAGTACTTC	CASSVDLKSQYF
TRBV7-6	TRBJ2-2	.	TRBD1	TGTGCCAGCAGCTCGACAGGGGGCCGCTACGCCGGGGAGCTGTTTTTT	CASSSTGGRYAGELFF
TRBV20-1	TRBJ2-1	once	TRBD2	TGCAGTGCTAGAGTGGGGACTAAAGCGGGAGGGCCGTTACAAGGGGTGTCCTACAATGAGCAGTTCTTC	CSARVGTKAGGPLQGVSYNEQFF
TRBV7-2	TRBJ2-5	few	TRBD2	TGTGCCAGCAGCTCCACGTGGACTAGCGGGAGTAGGGAGACCCAGTACTTC	CASSSTWTSGSRETQYF
TRBV7-2	TRBJ2-3	.	.	TGTGCCAGCAGCCAGGTCCCAAATACGCAGTATTTT	CASSQVPNTQYF
TRBV4-3	TRBJ2-7	.	TRBD2	TGCGCCAGCAGCCAAGACCCTTGGACTAGCGGGAGTTACGAGCAGTACTTC	CASSQDPWTSGSYEQYF
TRBV4-3	TRBJ2-7	few	.	TGCGCCAGCAGCCAAGATTGGAGGGGCGACGAGCAGTACTTC	CASSQDWRGDEQYF
TRBV2	TRBJ2-2	.	.	TGTGCCAGCGAACTCGAGGAGATCACCGGGGAGCTGTTTTTT	CASELEEITGELFF
TRBV7-2	TRBJ1-1	.	.	TGTGCCAGCAGCCTCAGGGAAGGGTACACTGAAGCTTTCTTT	CASSLREGYTEAFF